These 14 T cell receptor beta chains originate from one sample sequenced in a study of blood T cell repertoires in COVID-19 (dated by TCRdb to the early 2020s). Library creation used the immunoSEQ multiplex PCR assay. TCRdb carries this immuneACCESS record with in-frame sequences only. Its versions omit some clonotypes, under half of them owing to an unresolved V gene in the studies checked, with the rest unexplained. A total of 200,000 to 250,000 clones appear in this sample, nearly 90% of them only once. The ten largest make up approximately 11% of the sample. Material for sequencing was PBMCs or T cells enriched from blood (not recorded which). The receptors originated from a man aged 25 to 40 who had recovered from COVID-19.

The chain has TRBV15 and TRBJ1-1; 7 nucleotides line up with TRBD1. V shed 0 bases and J 4 bases; nucleotides not matched to a gene: 5. The CDR3 has 15 residues. CDR1 and CDR2 from the germline V gene are LNHNV and YYDKDF (reference sequence). CDR3 nucleotides: TGTGCCACCAGCAGAGACCGGGCAGGGGGCACTGAAGCTTTCTTT. Its protein product is CATSRDRAGGTEAFF.

The chain is built from TRBV28 and TRBJ1-4; D is perhaps TRBD1 (6 bases). V was shortened by 5 bases and J by 0 bases, with 10 bases between the two germline ends. CDR3 length: 15 amino acids. In germline, CDR1 is MDHEN, CDR2 SYDVKM. The CDR3 spells CASSPGTPTNEKLFF. The CDR3 DNA reads TGTGCCAGCAGTCCGGGGACACCAACTAATGAAAAACTGTTTTTT.

The V call is TRBV12-5, the J call TRBJ1-5; 11 nucleotides agree with TRBD1. Germline values: CDR1 LGHNT, CDR2 FRNRAP. CDR3 length: 17 residues. V dropped 6 bases and J dropped 0; count of bases not matched to a gene: 7. The CDR3 coding sequence is TGTGCTAGTGGGCGGGGGACAGGGGGATATAGCAATCAGCCCCAGCATTTT. Its protein product is CASGRGTGGYSNQPQHF. Full variable domain (outside the CDR3, taken from reference TRBV12-5 and TRBJ1-5): DARVTQTPRHKVTEMGQEVTMRCQPILGHNTVFWYRQTMMQGLELLAYFRNRAPLDDSGMPKDRFSAEMPDATLATLKIQPSEPRDSAVYFCASGRGTGGYSNQPQHFGDGTRLSIL.

The rearrangement uses TRBV15 and TRBJ2-7, with TRBD1 identical over 11 bases. This CDR3 contains 17 residues. Per the germline V gene, CDR1 is LNHNV and CDR2 is YYDKDF (reference sequence). The V segment lost 5 bases and the J segment 7 bases; nucleotides outside the gene matches: 16. The DNA of the CDR3 is TGTGCCACCAGCGCCTCCAAACCGGACAGGGGGCATTGGGAGCAGTACTTC. Translated, it gives CATSASKPDRGHWEQYF. The whole variable domain, remainder taken from reference TRBV15 and TRBJ2-7, is DAMVIQNPRYQVTQFGKPVTLSCSQTLNHNVMYWYQQKSSQAPKLLFHYYDKDFNNEADTPDNFQSRRPNTSFCFLDIRSPGLGDTAMYLCATSASKPDRGHWEQYFGPGTRLTVT.

The V gene is TRBV6-5, the J gene TRBJ1-2, with a weak D call TRBD1 (5 bases). Deletions cut 8 bases from V and 4 bases from J, with 17 bases between. The CDR3 is made up of 14 amino acids. Germline CDR1 reads MNHEY; CDR2 reads SVGAGI. Written as DNA, the CDR3 is TGTGCCAGCTCCTCGGTTGGGACTCTCTATGGCTACACCTTC. Protein: CASSSVGTLYGYTF.

This chain links TRBV5-1 with TRBJ1-2; D is ambiguous. The CDR3 loop spans 14 amino acids. The V gene's germline CDR1 is SGHRS and CDR2 YFSETQ. Trimming removed 4 bases from V and 6 bases from J, with 16 bases in between. The CDR3: CASSAGTALNGYTF. DNA of the CDR3: TGCGCCAGCAGCGCTGGTACAGCCTTAAATGGCTACACCTTC.

This chain joins TRBV7-3 and TRBJ2-7; D perhaps matches TRBD1 (5 bases). Trimming left V 3 bases short and J 4 bases short, with 16 bases between. This CDR3 has 15 residues. Germline loops: CDR1 SGHTA, CDR2 FQGTGA. Here the CDR3 reads CASSLDTSPRYEQYF. The CDR3 DNA reads as TGTGCCAGCAGCTTGGACACTTCCCCTCGGTACGAGCAGTACTTC.

The V call is TRBV9, the J call TRBJ1-3; D gene unclear. Trimming took off 2 bases at V and 3 bases at J, with 6 bases between the two ends. Germline assignment: CDR1 SGDLS and CDR2 YYNGEE. CDR3 length: 13 amino acids. This CDR3 reads CASSVDIGNTIYF. DNA for the CDR3: TGTGCCAGCAGCGTCGACATTGGAAACACCATATATTTT.

This clone occurred once. The gene calls are TRBV18 and TRBJ2-2; D remains ambiguous. The CDR3 is made up of 12 amino acids. V lost 8 bases to trimming and J lost 6 bases, with 10 bases between them. Germline loops: CDR1 KGHSH, CDR2 LQKENI. The CDR3 here is CASQIPAGELFF. CDR3 DNA: TGTGCCAGCCAAATTCCAGCCGGGGAGCTGTTTTTT. The whole variable domain, remainder taken from reference TRBV18 and TRBJ2-2, is NAGVMQNPRHLVRRRGQEARLRCSPMKGHSHVYWYRQLPEEGLKFMVYLQKENIIDESGMPKERFSAEFPKEGPSILRIQQVVRGDSAAYFCASQIPAGELFFGEGSRLTVL.

This clone appeared a single time. The chain employs TRBV3-1 (or the pseudogene TRBV3-2) and TRBJ1-2, with D maybe TRBD1 (5 bases). V dropped 1 base and J dropped 2 bases, with 11 bases sitting between them. The germline CDR1 and CDR2 sequences are LGHDT and YNNKEL (reference sequence). This CDR3 is 15 amino acids long. CDR3 nucleotide sequence: TGTGCCAGCAGCCAAGTAGGTAGGGGCAACTATGGCTACACCTTC. Translated: CASSQVGRGNYGYTF.

CDR3 region: CASRVQTGELFF. DNA of the CDR3: TGTGCCAGCAGGGTACAAACCGGGGAGCTGTTTTTT. This chain connects TRBV28 to TRBJ2-2, with D hard to call. This CDR3 comprises 12 residues. Germline V lookup: CDR1 MDHEN, CDR2 SYDVKM. V shed 6 bases and J shed 5 bases, with 7 bases lying between them.

A single count supports this clone. The rearrangement joins TRBV6-5 to TRBJ2-5; D not resolved. The CDR3 contains 15 residues. V was trimmed by 5 bases and J by 6 bases, leaving 19 bases between them. Germline V lookup: CDR1 MNHEY, CDR2 SVGAGI. CDR3 loop: CASSPQSTLKKTQYF. The DNA for the CDR3 is TGTGCCAGCAGTCCGCAGTCCACCCTGAAGAAGACCCAGTACTTC.

The gene calls are TRBV6-2 or TRBV6-3 and TRBJ2-7; the D gene is possibly TRBD2 (5 bases). This CDR3 comprises 13 residues. Trimming stripped 4 bases from V and 9 bases from J, with 16 bases between. The V gene's germline CDR1 is MNHEY and CDR2 SVGEGT. DNA of the CDR3: TGTGCCAGCAGTTTGGAACTAGAAGGCGGGCAGTACTTC. Protein sequence: CASSLELEGGQYF.

This clone was seen a few times. This chain links TRBV5-1 with TRBJ1-5; 7 bases match TRBD1. The CDR3 has 15 amino acids. V was clipped by 2 bases and J by 3 bases; unmatched bases: 5. Germline CDR1 is SGHRS and CDR2 is YFSETQ. CDR3 sequence: CASSFQGGPNQPQHF. The DNA for the CDR3 is TGCGCCAGCAGCTTCCAGGGGGGCCCCAATCAGCCCCAGCATTTT.